Listed below are T cell receptor beta chains from one sample, sequenced in a study of Ad26.COV2.S vaccination and SARS-CoV-2 variants. Repertoires were generated with immunoSEQ multiplex PCR, while TCRdb's copy carries only in-frame clones and drops some. The sample holds roughly 300,000 clones; around 89% are singletons and the top ten take 6.4%. The sequencing used peripheral blood, collected in a trial of Ad26.COV2.S vaccine versus placebo. Every receptor here comes from a person aged 18 to 59 who received the Ad26.COV2.S COVID-19 vaccine or a placebo. Each CDR3 is given with its conserved first and last residue. The order of the fields is V gene, D gene, J gene, clone size, CDR3 protein, CDR3 DNA. A D gene is named only where the DNA matches it firmly. Rows give clone size only sometimes, using once, few, many, or a class for an expanded clone.

>TRBV19|-|TRBJ2-7|-
CASSILAGTGFPYEQYF
-
>TRBV5-1|-|TRBJ2-2|-
CASRVSNTGELFF
TGCGCCAGCAGGGTCAGCAACACCGGGGAGCTGTTTTTT
>TRBV28|TRBD1|TRBJ2-5|-
CASSLLYMTGGDQETQYF
TGTGCCAGCAGTTTACTATATATGACAGGGGGAGACCAAGAGACCCAGTACTTC
>TRBV2|TRBD1|TRBJ2-2|few
CASRDRGTGELFF
TGTGCCAGCCGGGACAGGGGTACCGGGGAGCTGTTTTTT
>TRBV7-8|TRBD1|TRBJ2-1|-
CASSPQPGQVYNEQFF
TGTGCCAGCAGCCCCCAGCCGGGACAGGTCTACAATGAGCAGTTCTTC
>TRBV19|TRBD1|TRBJ1-5|-
CASSILPGQKNQPQHF
TGTGCCAGTAGTATTCTTCCGGGACAGAAAAATCAGCCCCAGCATTTT
>TRBV6-5|-|TRBJ2-2|few
CASSYNGGYTGELFF
TGTGCCAGCAGTTACAATGGGGGCTACACCGGGGAGCTGTTTTTT
>TRBV4-3|-|TRBJ1-2|-
CASSQDHRPRGGHGYTF
TGCGCCAGCAGCCAAGATCACCGCCCCCGGGGGGGTCATGGCTACACCTTC
>TRBV14|-|TRBJ2-7|-
CASSPMGRTQGHEQYF
TGTGCCAGCAGCCCTATGGGGCGGACCCAAGGCCACGAGCAGTACTTC
>TRBV19|TRBD1|TRBJ2-2|-
CASSSPGQVFTGELFF
TGTGCCAGTAGTAGTCCGGGACAGGTCTTCACCGGGGAGCTGTTTTTT
>TRBV27|TRBD1|TRBJ2-7|once
CASGKSGQVTFPYYEQYF
TGTGCCAGCGGAAAATCGGGACAGGTTACCTTCCCCTACTACGAGCAGTACTTC
>TRBV9|-|TRBJ2-3|-
CASSVALDTQYF
TGTGCCAGCAGCGTAGCTTTGGATACGCAGTATTTT
>TRBV21-1|-|TRBJ1-4|-
CASSRETNRATNEKLFF
TGTGCCAGCAGCCGAGAGACCAACAGGGCAACTAATGAAAAACTGTTTTTT
>TRBV12-3/TRBV12-4|-|TRBJ1-2|-
CASSLHRDGGYTF
TGTGCCAGCAGTTTGCACAGGGACGGTGGCTACACCTTC
>TRBV7-9|-|TRBJ2-7|-
CASSLSGGRVNEQYF
TGTGCCAGCAGCTTATCTGGGGGGAGAGTAAACGAGCAGTACTTC
>TRBV7-2|-|TRBJ1-1|-
CASSSTRGTEAFF
TGTGCCAGCAGCTCGACGAGAGGGACTGAAGCTTTCTTT
>TRBV6-2/TRBV6-3|-|TRBJ2-1|-
CASSYGGLRNEQFF
TGTGCCAGCAGTTACGGGGGGCTGCGGAATGAGCAGTTCTTC
>TRBV7-7|TRBD1|TRBJ2-2|-
CASSLAGTGVTGELFF
TGTGCCAGCAGCTTAGCTGGGACAGGGGTGACCGGGGAGCTGTTTTTT
>TRBV7-9|-|TRBJ1-5|-
CASSDPPGGGSNQPQHF
TGTGCCAGCAGCGATCCTCCAGGAGGGGGGAGCAATCAGCCCCAGCATTTT
>TRBV5-1|-|TRBJ1-2|-
CASSIGDVGQGGGYTF
TGCGCCAGCAGCATTGGGGATGTTGGGCAGGGAGGAGGCTACACCTTC
>TRBV28|-|TRBJ1-2|-
CASSKTLQNGYTF
TGTGCCAGCAGTAAAACCCTACAAAATGGCTACACCTTC
>TRBV4-3|TRBD1|TRBJ2-7|-
CASSHSQGQGEQYF
TGCGCCAGCAGCCATTCACAGGGGCAGGGCGAGCAGTACTTC
>TRBV7-9|-|TRBJ2-2|few
CASSLEDRNTGELFF
TGTGCCAGCAGCTTAGAGGACAGGAACACCGGGGAGCTGTTTTTT
>TRBV5-1|-|TRBJ2-2|-
CASSSRDTTTGELFF
TGCGCCAGCAGCTCCCGGGACACCACCACCGGGGAGCTGTTTTTT
>TRBV28|TRBD1|TRBJ1-2|-
CASSQGGENYGYTF
TGTGCCAGCAGCCAAGGGGGCGAGAACTATGGCTACACCTTC
>TRBV24-1|-|TRBJ2-3|-
CATSDVADTQYF
TGTGCCACCAGTGATGTTGCAGATACGCAGTATTTT
>TRBV15|-|TRBJ1-3|-
CATDDSRSGNTIYF
TGTGCCACGGACGACAGCCGCTCTGGAAACACCATATATTTT
>TRBV10-1|TRBD2|TRBJ2-7|-
CARSGGRALGEQYF
TGCGCCAGATCGGGCGGGAGGGCCTTGGGCGAGCAGTACTTC
>TRBV14|TRBD1|TRBJ2-3|-
CASSQGPQGEKSKTDTQYF
TGTGCCAGCAGCCAAGGACCGCAGGGGGAGAAGTCGAAAACAGATACGCAGTATTTT
>TRBV5-6|-|TRBJ2-5|once
CASSLSETQYF
TGTGCCAGCAGCTTGTCCGAGACCCAGTACTTC
>TRBV9|TRBD1|TRBJ1-1|-
CASSPPRGQGGNTEAFF
TGTGCCAGCAGTCCCCCGCGGGGTCAGGGGGGGAACACTGAAGCTTTCTTT
>TRBV21-1|-|TRBJ2-3|few
CASSKKGTDTQYF
TGTGCCAGCAGCAAGAAAGGCACAGATACGCAGTATTTT
>TRBV18|-|TRBJ2-4|-
CASSLGQINIQYF
TGTGCCAGCTCACTTGGACAGATAAACATTCAGTACTTC
>TRBV7-9|TRBD2|TRBJ2-2|-
CASSLVRGGLVGELFF
TGTGCCAGCAGCTTAGTGCGGGGGGGCCTCGTCGGGGAGCTGTTTTTT
>TRBV3-1/TRBV3-2|-|TRBJ1-4|once
CASGTGPEKLFF
TGTGCCAGCGGTACGGGCCCCGAAAAACTGTTTTTT
>TRBV21-1|-|TRBJ1-4|-
CASSCYEDRVRGKLFF
TGTGCCAGCAGCTGTTACGAGGACAGGGTGCGGGGAAAACTGTTTTTT
>TRBV4-3|TRBD2|TRBJ2-4|once
CASSQDRGGLAGGVGAKNIQYF
TGCGCCAGCAGCCAAGATAGGGGAGGACTAGCGGGAGGGGTGGGAGCCAAAAACATTCAGTACTTC
>TRBV6-5|-|TRBJ1-2|-
CASRKTVNYGYTF
TGTGCCAGCAGGAAGACAGTGAACTATGGCTACACCTTC
>TRBV2|-|TRBJ1-5|-
CASSATGFQPQHF
TGTGCCAGCAGTGCTACAGGGTTCCAGCCCCAGCATTTT
>TRBV7-2|-|TRBJ1-5|-
CASSPSLTPVPNQPQHF
TGTGCCAGCAGCCCTTCACTTACGCCGGTCCCCAATCAGCCCCAGCATTTT
>TRBV5-6|-|TRBJ1-5|once
CASRMGGSNQPQHF
TGTGCCAGCAGAATGGGGGGGAGCAATCAGCCCCAGCATTTT
>TRBV6-5|-|TRBJ2-1|-
CASRSSGKEQFF
TGTGCCAGCAGGAGTTCAGGGAAAGAGCAGTTCTTC
>TRBV6-2/TRBV6-3|-|TRBJ2-1|-
CASSPGTNKRGSYNEQFF
TGTGCCAGCAGCCCCGGGACAAATAAGAGGGGGTCCTACAATGAGCAGTTCTTC
>TRBV5-1|-|TRBJ2-4|-
CASSFDGGAKNIQYF
TGCGCCAGCAGCTTCGACGGGGGAGCCAAAAACATTCAGTACTTC
>TRBV3-1/TRBV3-2|-|TRBJ2-2|few
CASSQTGELFF
TGTGCCAGCAGCCAAACCGGGGAGCTGTTTTTT
>TRBV30|-|TRBJ1-5|-
CAWRPVGQHSNQPQHF
TGTGCCTGGAGACCCGTGGGGCAGCACAGCAATCAGCCCCAGCATTTT